This entry features one T cell receptor (beta chain) sequence. Its antigen remains unknown. These data come from a study of Ad26.COV2.S vaccination and SARS-CoV-2 variants. Study in general: The COV1001 Ad26.COV2.S trial arm included the donor. Findings of the study overall: While placebo recipients had lower spike-specific TCR breadth, vaccine recipients had more.

Specified treatment: around 19 received Ad26.COV2.S at low or high dose, single or two shots; roughly five received placebo; per-sample allocation not given. Day 63 after the first vaccine or placebo injection was the time point for sampling. Boston provided a donor who was an adult aged 18-55 years. The study used a vaccine consisting of an Ad26 vector that expressed Wuhan-strain SARS-CoV-2 spike. Trimming shortened V by 10 bases and J by 8 bases, and 15 bases separated the two germline ends. The length of the CDR3 is 12 residues. Germline assignment: CDR1 KGHSH and CDR2 LQKENI. Profiling relied on immunoSEQ multiplex PCR, and the TCRdb table lists in-frame clones only, not all of them. The sample holds 300,000 to 400,000 clones, roughly 84% seen once.

The clonotype comes from a person between 18 and 59 years old who received the Ad26.COV2.S COVID-19 vaccine or a placebo. The chain carries TRBV18 and TRBJ2-4; perhaps TRBD1 as D (5 bases). The sequencing here drew on peripheral blood, taken in a trial of Ad26.COV2.S vaccine versus placebo. The CDR3 region has the DNA TGTGCCACTGCCAGGGTGGGCGACATTCAGTACTTC. Protein sequence: CATARVGDIQYF.